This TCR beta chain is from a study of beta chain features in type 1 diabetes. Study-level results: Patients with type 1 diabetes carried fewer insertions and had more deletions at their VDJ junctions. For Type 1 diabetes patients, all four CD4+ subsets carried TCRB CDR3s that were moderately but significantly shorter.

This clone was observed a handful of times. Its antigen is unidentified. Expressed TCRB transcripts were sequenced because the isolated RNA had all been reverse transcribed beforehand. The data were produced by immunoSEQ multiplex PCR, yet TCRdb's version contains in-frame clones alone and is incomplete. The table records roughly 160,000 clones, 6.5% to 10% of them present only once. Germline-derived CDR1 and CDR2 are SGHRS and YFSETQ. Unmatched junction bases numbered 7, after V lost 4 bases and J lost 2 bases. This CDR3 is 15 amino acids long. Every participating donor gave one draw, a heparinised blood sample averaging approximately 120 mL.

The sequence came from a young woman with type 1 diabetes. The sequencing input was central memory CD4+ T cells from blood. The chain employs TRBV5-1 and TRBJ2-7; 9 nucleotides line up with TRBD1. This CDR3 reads CASSTGTGMAYEQYF. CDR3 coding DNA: TGCGCCAGCAGCACAGGGACAGGGATGGCCTACGAGCAGTACTTC.